Below, 32 T cell receptor beta chains from the same sample are listed, as sequenced in a study of blood T cell repertoires in COVID-19. This table comes from immunoSEQ multiplex PCR, and its TCRdb copy is limited to in-frame clones, with some not included. The sample contains over 90,000 clones, under 90% of which appear only once. Material for sequencing was peripheral blood. Receptors originate from a human donor in a cohort sampled during active or convalescent COVID-19.

This CDR3 is CASSRTSGGYNEQFF. The DNA of the CDR3 is TGTGCCAGCAGCCGGACTAGCGGGGGTTACAATGAGCAGTTCTTC. V and J are TRBV7-2 and TRBJ2-1, with 13 bases fitting TRBD2. Germline V lookup: CDR1 SGHTA, CDR2 FQGNSA. The CDR3 spans 15 residues. Losses at the gene ends were 5 bases for V and 4 bases for J; bases not matched to a gene: 2.

This sequence joins TRBV7-2 and TRBJ1-4; D call uncertain. The length of the CDR3 is 14 residues. Between the trimmed V and J ends, which lost 1 base and 7 bases, there was a span of 10 bases. CDR1 and CDR2 from the germline V gene are SGHTA and FQGNSA. DNA of the CDR3: TGTGCCAGCAGCTTAGGGTGGCAGTCTGAAAAACTGTTTTTT. This encodes CASSLGWQSEKLFF.

The rearrangement uses TRBV6-6 and TRBJ1-1; D remains unclear. V was pared by 9 bases and J by 2 bases, with 7 bases between. The CDR3 spans 11 residues. Germline assignment: CDR1 MNHNY and CDR2 SVGAGI (reference sequence). The CDR3 region has the DNA TGTGCCAGTCGCGTTAACACTGAAGCTTTCTTT. It yields the protein CASRVNTEAFF.

In DNA, the CDR3 is TGTGCCAGCAGTGAAGTGTCTTATCAGCCCCAGCATTTT. Encoded protein: CASSEVSYQPQHF. The rearrangement links TRBV6-1 to TRBJ1-5; no clear D gene. Germline CDR1 and CDR2: MNHNS and SASEGT. This CDR3 is built from 13 residues. V shed 1 base and J shed 5 bases, with 6 bases lying between them.

J is TRBJ1-4 and V is TRBV7-2; D possibly corresponds to TRBD1 (5 bases). Germline V gene data show CDR1 as SGHTA and CDR2 as FQGNSA. The CDR3 totals 15 residues. With 1 base removed from V and 3 bases from J, the gap between germline ends came to 9 bases. CDR3 sequence (DNA): TGTGCCAGCAGCTTAGGAGCAGGGTCTAATGAAAAACTGTTTTTT. Translated: CASSLGAGSNEKLFF. Using reference TRBV7-2 and TRBJ1-4 for the parts outside the CDR3, the full variable domain is GAGVSQSPSNKVTEKGKDVELRCDPISGHTALYWYRQSLGQGLEFLIYFQGNSAPDKSGLPSDRFSAERTGGSVSTLTIQRTQQEDSAVYLCASSLGAGSNEKLFFGSGTQLSVL.

The rearrangement uses TRBV7-2 and TRBJ2-3; 10 bases agree with TRBD2. The CDR3 is made up of 18 amino acids. Germline values: CDR1 SGHTA, CDR2 FQGNSA. V shed 5 bases and J 4 bases; nucleotides not matched to a gene: 15. The CDR3 sequence: CASSPSIKRGGRADTQYF. In nucleotides, the CDR3 is TGTGCCAGCAGCCCAAGTATCAAGCGGGGGGGCCGTGCAGATACGCAGTATTTT.

V usage is TRBV9 and J usage is TRBJ2-3; 13 nucleotides agree with TRBD2. CDR1 is SGDLS, CDR2 YYNGEE, per germline. The CDR3 spans 18 residues. V lost 4 bases to trimming and J lost 1 base; unmatched junction nucleotides: 9. CDR3 protein: CASSPTRLAGGRTDTQYF. DNA of the CDR3: TGTGCCAGCAGCCCTACCCGACTAGCGGGGGGTCGCACAGATACGCAGTATTTT.

The rearrangement links TRBV28 to TRBJ1-2; the D gene is possibly TRBD1 (6 bases). This CDR3 is 12 amino acids long. Per the germline V gene, CDR1 is MDHEN and CDR2 is SYDVKM. Between the trimmed V and J ends, which lost 5 bases and 6 bases, there was a span of 10 bases. The CDR3 bases are TGTGCCAGCAGTAGGCAGGGGAATGGCTACACCTTC. Its protein product is CASSRQGNGYTF.

The table lists this clone with many counts. V gene TRBV4-3 combines with J gene TRBJ1-1; 7 bases are shared with TRBD1. V was clipped by 4 bases and J by 2 bases; unmatched bases: 4. The germline gives CDR1 LGHNA, CDR2 YSLEER. The CDR3 is 14 residues long. In nucleotides, the CDR3 is TGCGCCAGCAGCCGAAACAGGGGTAACACTGAAGCTTTCTTT. Amino acids: CASSRNRGNTEAFF.

The chain links TRBV6-5 to TRBJ1-2; 7 bases map to TRBD1. Germline V gives CDR1 MNHEY, CDR2 SVGAGI. The CDR3 extends over 16 amino acids. The V and J ends lost 4 bases and 1 base, in that order; junction bases with no gene match: 9. The CDR3 loop is CASSSTGDRNNYGYTF. The DNA for the CDR3 is TGTGCCAGCAGTTCTACCGGGGACAGAAATAACTATGGCTACACCTTC.

The sample holds a few counts of this clone. The chain uses TRBV11-3 and TRBJ2-7; the D is unclear. Germline CDR1 and CDR2: SGHNT and YENEEA. Trimming removed 5 bases from V and 3 bases from J, with 11 bases in between. This CDR3 has 13 residues. The CDR3 region is CASSRAPNYEQYF. CDR3 DNA: TGTGCCAGCAGCCGCGCCCCCAACTACGAGCAGTACTTC.

The chain uses TRBV4-1 and TRBJ2-3; D not certain. The germline V gene has CDR1 MGHRA and CDR2 YSYEKL. The V gene lost 3 bases and the J gene lost 3 bases, with 7 bases spanning the gap. CDR3 length: 13 residues. The CDR3 here is CASSQRATDTQYF. As DNA, the CDR3 is TGCGCCAGCAGCCAGAGAGCAACAGATACGCAGTATTTT.

CDR3 sequence reads: CASSPRVGYNEQFF. The CDR3 DNA follows: TGTGCCAGCAGTCCCAGGGTGGGCTACAATGAGCAGTTCTTC. This rearrangement joins TRBV6-4 to TRBJ2-1, with TRBD1 as a possible D gene (5 bases). The CDR3 length is 14 residues. In germline, CDR1 is MRHNA, CDR2 SNTAGT. V dropped 5 bases and J dropped 3 bases, with 11 bases sitting between them.

The V and J genes are TRBV24-1 and TRBJ2-1; a weak D match, TRBD2 (5 bases). Germline CDR1 reads KGHDR; CDR2 reads SFDVKD. Trimming stripped 3 bases from V and 6 bases from J, with 11 bases between. The CDR3 has 14 amino acids. CDR3: CATSDPTRINEQFF. CDR3 nucleotides: TGTGCCACCAGTGATCCAACTAGGATCAATGAGCAGTTCTTC.

This chain links TRBV11-3 with TRBJ1-5, with unresolved D. There are 15 residues in the CDR3. Germline CDR1 is SGHNT and CDR2 is YENEEA. V was shortened by 5 bases and J by 7 bases, with 18 bases between the two germline ends. The CDR3: CASSPGVGSGQPQHF. CDR3 sequence (DNA): TGTGCCAGCAGCCCCGGGGTGGGATCCGGCCAGCCCCAGCATTTT. The full variable domain, its missing parts supplied by reference TRBV11-3 and TRBJ1-5, is EAGVVQSPRYKIIEKKQPVAFWCNPISGHNTLYWYLQNLGQGPELLIRYENEEAVDDSQLPKDRFSAERLKGVDSTLKIQPAELGDSAVYLCASSPGVGSGQPQHFGDGTRLSIL.

The rearrangement joins TRBV9 to TRBJ2-2, with D uncertain. V was shortened by 0 bases and J by 7 bases, with 7 bases between the two germline ends. This CDR3 comprises 13 residues. Germline assignment: CDR1 SGDLS and CDR2 YYNGEE. This CDR3 is CASSVVQIGELFF. CDR3 nucleotide sequence: TGTGCCAGCAGCGTAGTTCAGATCGGGGAGCTGTTTTTT.

The rearrangement joins TRBV6-5 to TRBJ1-2; possible D gene TRBD1, 6 bases. The ends were cut back, 1 base at V and 2 bases at J, with 11 bases in the middle. Germline lookup yields CDR1 MNHEY and CDR2 SVGAGI. The CDR3 has 15 amino acids. DNA of the CDR3: TGTGCCAGCAGTTACTTGGCCGACAGGAACTATGGCTACACCTTC. Residues: CASSYLADRNYGYTF.

The rearrangement joins TRBV11-3 to TRBJ2-5; 11 nucleotides line up with TRBD1. CDR3 length equals 17 residues. V was clipped by 5 bases and J by 5 bases; unmatched bases: 13. The V gene's germline CDR1 is SGHNT and CDR2 YENEEA. As DNA, the CDR3 is TGTGCCAGCAGCCAAGCTCTGGACAGGGGGCAGAGGGAGACCCAGTACTTC. This translates into CASSQALDRGQRETQYF.

This clone was recorded only once. The chain employs TRBV28 and TRBJ2-1; no clear D. V lost 2 bases to trimming and J lost 6 bases, with 8 bases between them. Germline-derived CDR1 and CDR2 are MDHEN and SYDVKM. The CDR3 covers 13 residues. This CDR3 reads CASSLEAGNEQFF. CDR3 in DNA: TGTGCCAGCAGTTTAGAAGCCGGCAATGAGCAGTTCTTC.

The genes are TRBV9 and TRBJ2-5; 7 bases map to TRBD1. Germline V gives CDR1 SGDLS, CDR2 YYNGEE. This CDR3 region has 14 residues. Germline trimming cut 2 bases from V and 4 bases from J; bases unmatched to any gene: 5. The CDR3 nucleotides are TGTGCCAGCAGCGTCGGGACAGAACCAGAGACCCAGTACTTC. Protein product: CASSVGTEPETQYF.

V gene TRBV19 combines with J gene TRBJ1-5; 8 nucleotides agree with TRBD1. Germline assignment: CDR1 LNHDA and CDR2 SQIVND (reference sequence). CDR3 length equals 17 residues. Trimming at V came to 2 bases and at J to 7 bases, leaving 13 bases not matched to a gene. The CDR3 DNA follows: TGTGCCAGTAGTATACTGGGGGCGGGACAGGCAAGACAGCCCCAGCATTTT. The encoded protein is CASSILGAGQARQPQHF. Together with reference TRBV19 and TRBJ1-5, the CDR3 gives the full variable domain: DGGITQSPKYLFRKEGQNVTLSCEQNLNHDAMYWYRQDPGQGLRLIYYSQIVNDFQKGDIAEGYSVSREKKESFPLTVTSAQKNPTAFYLCASSILGAGQARQPQHFGDGTRLSIL.

In DNA, the CDR3 is TGTGCCAGCTCATCAACCTACAATGAGCAGTTCTTC. It encodes CASSSTYNEQFF. This chain links TRBV18 with TRBJ2-1; D is unclear. Deletions cut 5 bases from V and 2 bases from J, with 4 bases between. This CDR3 spans 12 amino acids. Germline V gene data show CDR1 as KGHSH and CDR2 as LQKENI.

The CDR3 DNA follows: TGTGCCAGCAGCCCTAGGAACGGCGGCTACGAGCAGTACTTC. Its protein product is CASSPRNGGYEQYF. This sequence joins TRBV5-4 and TRBJ2-7; D is uncertain. The CDR3 covers 14 residues. The germline V and J ends were trimmed by 4 bases and 3 bases, with 14 bases remaining between them. Per germline, CDR1 SGHNT and CDR2 YYREEE (reference sequence).

In DNA, the CDR3 is TGTGCCAGCAGCCCTGGCCGGGGGACCTCCATGGTGAACATTCAGTACTTC. Protein: CASSPGRGTSMVNIQYF. The chain recombines TRBV7-2 with TRBJ2-4; weak D call: TRBD2 (6 bases). Per the germline V gene, CDR1 is SGHTA and CDR2 is FQGNSA. The CDR3 covers 17 residues. Trimming left V 5 bases short and J 7 bases short, with 24 bases between.

This clone was counted a single time. The chain joins TRBV2 to TRBJ2-7; 8 positions agree with TRBD2. V lost 7 bases to trimming and J lost 9 bases; unmatched junction nucleotides: 11. The germline V gene encodes CDR1 SNHLY and CDR2 FYNNEI. The CDR3 is made up of 13 amino acids. Written as DNA, the CDR3 is TGTGCCAGCAAATATAGCGGGGAGGTCGGGCAGTACTTC. This gives the protein CASKYSGEVGQYF.

This clone was seen a few times. This chain links TRBV10-3 with TRBJ2-1; 13 nucleotides align to TRBD2. From germline, CDR1 is ENHRY and CDR2 SYGVKD. The CDR3 extends over 14 amino acids. Unmatched junction bases numbered 3, after V lost 4 bases and J lost 9 bases. CDR3 coding DNA: TGTGCCATCAGTGGACTAGCGGGGGGCGGTGAGCAGTTCTTC. Translation: CAISGLAGGGEQFF.

The CDR3 spells CASSLSAGGIDTQYF. CDR3 sequence (DNA): TGCGCCAGCAGCTTGTCGGCCGGGGGAATAGATACGCAGTATTTT. The rearrangement joins TRBV5-1 to TRBJ2-3, with a possible D match to TRBD2 (6 bases). Germline values: CDR1 SGHRS, CDR2 YFSETQ. The CDR3 runs 15 residues. Trimming removed 1 base at V and 5 bases at J, with 14 bases between.

This clone came up many times. V is TRBV12-5 and J is TRBJ1-4; tentatively, D is TRBD1 (5 bases). This CDR3 comprises 15 residues. The ends were cut back, 4 bases at V and 3 bases at J, with 12 bases in the middle. Germline lookup yields CDR1 LGHNT and CDR2 FRNRAP. Written as DNA, the CDR3 is TGTGCTAGTGGTTCTTTCAGGGATCCTAATGAAAAACTGTTTTTT. As protein: CASGSFRDPNEKLFF.

This rearrangement joins TRBV19 to TRBJ2-1; TRBD2 aligns across 10 bases. CDR1 and CDR2 (germline): LNHDA, SQIVND (reference sequence). This CDR3 comprises 15 residues. V lost 4 bases, J lost 9 bases, and 9 bases stayed unmatched. The CDR3 DNA reads as TGTGCCAGTAGTAGGGAAGCGGGGGGGCTCTCTGAGCAGTTCTTC. Amino acid sequence: CASSREAGGLSEQFF. Together with reference TRBV19 and TRBJ2-1, the CDR3 gives the full variable domain: DGGITQSPKYLFRKEGQNVTLSCEQNLNHDAMYWYRQDPGQGLRLIYYSQIVNDFQKGDIAEGYSVSREKKESFPLTVTSAQKNPTAFYLCASSREAGGLSEQFFGPGTRLTVL.

In the case of this clone: The identical CDR3 is also encoded by other nucleotide sequences in the sample. The chain has TRBV5-6 and TRBJ1-5; 11 bases match TRBD1. The germline V gene has CDR1 SGHDT and CDR2 YYEEEE. The CDR3 runs 16 residues. The V segment lost 2 bases and the J segment 3 bases; nucleotides outside the gene matches: 4. The DNA of the CDR3 is TGTGCCAGCAGCTTCGGGACAGGGGGATACAATCAGCCCCAGCATTTT. Translated, it gives CASSFGTGGYNQPQHF.

The chain carries TRBV4-2 and TRBJ2-1; 7 nucleotides align to TRBD2. The length of the CDR3 is 14 residues. Per germline, CDR1 LGHNA and CDR2 YNFKEQ. J was trimmed by 8 bases and V by 4 bases; bases with no gene match: 8. Written as DNA, the CDR3 is TGTGCCAGCAGCCTTTGGGAGGGGCGGGATGAGCAGTTCTTC. This codes for CASSLWEGRDEQFF.

The rearrangement uses TRBV6-4 and TRBJ2-7; maybe TRBD2 (5 bases). The CDR3 spans 14 residues. Germline V CDR1 and CDR2: MRHNA, SNTAGT. The germline V and J ends were trimmed by 3 bases and 0 bases, with 9 bases remaining between them. CDR3 sequence reads: CASSEREGSYEQYF. The CDR3, as DNA: TGTGCCAGCAGTGAACGCGAGGGCTCCTACGAGCAGTACTTC.